This T cell receptor (beta chain) was recovered during a study of cytomegalovirus exposure and HLA in healthy donors. This CDR3 is built from 15 residues. Germline V gene sequence: CDR1 MNHEY, CDR2 SMNVEV (reference sequence). V was shortened by 3 bases and J by 4 bases, with 15 bases between the two germline ends. The study ran its PCR with 60 Vbeta and 13 Jbeta primers. Clones were sequenced by immunoSEQ multiplex PCR, and TCRdb holds only the in-frame ones, with some missing. The repertoire holds under 300,000 clones, with under 80% as singletons. Study-wide findings and caveats: Per published accounts, TCR beta sequences correctly predicted the HLA-A and HLA-B alleles of most subjects.

On this clone: Antigen unknown.

The gene calls are TRBV27 and TRBJ1-2; no clear D. The sequenced sample consisted of PBMCs. The clonotype originates from a female donor in good health and CMV-seronegative. The chain's CDR3 is CASSFSRVGAYGYTF. The CDR3 coding sequence is TGTGCCAGCAGTTTTTCGAGGGTAGGAGCCTATGGCTACACCTTC.